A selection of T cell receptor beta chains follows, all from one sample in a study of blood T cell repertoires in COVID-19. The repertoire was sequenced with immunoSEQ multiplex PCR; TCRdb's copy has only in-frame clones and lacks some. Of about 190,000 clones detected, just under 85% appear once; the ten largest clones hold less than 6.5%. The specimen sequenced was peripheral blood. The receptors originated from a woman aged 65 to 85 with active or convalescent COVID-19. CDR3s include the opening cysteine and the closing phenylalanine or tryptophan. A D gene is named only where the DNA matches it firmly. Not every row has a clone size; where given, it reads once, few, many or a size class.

TGTGCCAGCAGCCAAGAAGCTAGCGGCTACAATGAGCAGTTCTTC | CASSQEASGYNEQFF | TRBJ2-1 | TRBV3-1/TRBV3-2 | TRBD2 | -
TGTGCCAGCAGTTCAGACAGGGTGACTAATGAAAAACTGTTTTTT | CASSSDRVTNEKLFF | TRBJ1-4 | TRBV27 | TRBD1 | -
TGTGCCAGCAGTTCGTGGACAGGGGGCGCCGGGGAGCTGTTTTTT | CASSSWTGGAGELFF | TRBJ2-2 | TRBV28 | TRBD1 | -
TGTGCCAGCAGTTCCCTCGGGGGTAATGAAAAACTGTTTTTT | CASSSLGGNEKLFF | TRBJ1-4 | TRBV27 | - | -
TGTGCCAGCAGCTTAGTGACAGGTAGCCCCTACAATGAGCAGTTCTTC | CASSLVTGSPYNEQFF | TRBJ2-1 | TRBV7-6 | - | -
TGTGCCAGCAGCTCCCCCGGGGGGAGGGGTGAGACCCAGTACTTC | CASSSPGGRGETQYF | TRBJ2-5 | TRBV25-1 | TRBD2 | -
TGTGCCACCAGCAGAGATGGTAGCGGGAGATCCTACAATGAGCAGTTCTTC | CATSRDGSGRSYNEQFF | TRBJ2-1 | TRBV15 | TRBD2 | -
TGCGCCAGCAGCCCCCGGGGGGGGGAAGGCTACACCTTC | CASSPRGGEGYTF | TRBJ1-2 | TRBV5-1 | - | -
TGTGCCAGCAGCCGGACAGGGGGCTCCCGTGAAGCTTTCTTT | CASSRTGGSREAFF | TRBJ1-1 | TRBV7-3 | TRBD1 | -
TGTGCCAGCAGCTTAGTACAAGGGGCCTTTTACGAGCAGTACTTC | CASSLVQGAFYEQYF | TRBJ2-7 | TRBV11-2 | - | -
TGCAGCGTTGCAAGGGGATCCTACGAGCAGTACTTC | CSVARGSYEQYF | TRBJ2-7 | TRBV29-1 | - | -
TGTGCCAGCAGCTTGGGGGGAGGCAAAGGCCGGGGGTCCTATAATTCACCCCTCCACTTT | CASSLGGGKGRGSYNSPLHF | TRBJ1-6 | TRBV5-4 | - | few
TGCGCCAGCAAACTAGCGGGAAGGAATGAGCAGTTCTTC | CASKLAGRNEQFF | TRBJ2-1 | TRBV5-1 | TRBD2 | -
TGTGCCAGCAGGGACAGGGGAGCTGGAAACACCATATATTTT | CASRDRGAGNTIYF | TRBJ1-3 | TRBV27 | TRBD1 | -
TGTGCCACCAGTGATTCCACAGGGGGACAGGGGGCCCGTGGGCAGTTCTTC | CATSDSTGGQGARGQFF | TRBJ2-1 | TRBV24-1 | TRBD1 | -
TGCGCCAGCAGTGACGCACTTCAGAACACCGGGGAGCTGTTTTTT | CASSDALQNTGELFF | TRBJ2-2 | TRBV10-2 | - | -
TGTGCCTGGAGTGTACTCGGGCAGGGGGCTTTGTACTTC | CAWSVLGQGALYF | TRBJ2-4 | TRBV30 | TRBD1 | -
TGTGCCAGTAGTATGGGCGGGGGAGTCGTACCCTACAATGAGCAGTTCTTC | CASSMGGGVVPYNEQFF | TRBJ2-1 | TRBV19 | TRBD2 | -
TGTGCCAGCAGGGCACAGGAGCCCGATGGCTACACCTTC | CASRAQEPDGYTF | TRBJ1-2 | TRBV6-5 | - | -
TGTGCCATCCATCCTAGCGGGAGTTCCTACGAGCAGTACTTC | CAIHPSGSSYEQYF | TRBJ2-7 | TRBV10-3 | TRBD2 | -
TGTGCCAGCAGTGAAGAGCTAGCGGGAGTCTACGAGCAGTACTTC | CASSEELAGVYEQYF | TRBJ2-7 | TRBV6-1 | TRBD2 | -
TGTGCCAGCAGGGCTGAGCGGGATCGTGAGACCCAGTACTTC | CASRAERDRETQYF | TRBJ2-5 | TRBV6-6 | TRBD2 | once
TGTGCCAGCAGTTACGGGGCAGCGTCCCAAGAGACCCAGTACTTC | CASSYGAASQETQYF | TRBJ2-5 | TRBV6-6 | - | -
TGTGCCACCAGCAGAGATTTGGGGCTAGAGACCCAGTACTTC | CATSRDLGLETQYF | TRBJ2-5 | TRBV15 | - | -
TGTGCCGTCCGGGACAGGTTCTACGAGCAGTACTTC | CAVRDRFYEQYF | TRBJ2-7 | TRBV7-9 | TRBD1 | once
TGTGCCATCAGTGAGTCCTCGACAGGGCGAGCTGGAAACACCATATATTTT | CAISESSTGRAGNTIYF | TRBJ1-3 | TRBV10-3 | TRBD1 | -
TGTGCCAGCAGCCTGGTGCCGTTGGCGGGAACCTACAATGAGCAGTTCTTC | CASSLVPLAGTYNEQFF | TRBJ2-1 | TRBV7-3 | - | once
TGTGCCAGCAGGGGACTGACGAGCAATCAGCCCCAGCATTTT | CASRGLTSNQPQHF | TRBJ1-5 | TRBV6-5 | - | -
TGTGCCAGTAGTATCGGGACTACCTACGAGCAGTACTTC | CASSIGTTYEQYF | TRBJ2-7 | TRBV19 | TRBD2 | -
TGTGCCAGCAGTGAAACCGGTAGCGGGATCTCTGGGGCCAACGTCCTGACTTTC | CASSETGSGISGANVLTF | TRBJ2-6 | TRBV25-1 | TRBD2 | -
TGTGCCAGCAGCCTAAGATACCAAATCCAGTCTCACCTCCCTAACTATGGCTACACCTTC | CASSLRYQIQSHLPNYGYTF | TRBJ1-2 | TRBV3-1/TRBV3-2 | - | -
TGTGCCAGCTCACCCCTAGGGGGAGAGGATACGCAGTATTTT | CASSPLGGEDTQYF | TRBJ2-3 | TRBV18 | - | -
TGTGCCAGCAGTGACTCAGGGGGCTCTGGGGCCAACGTCCTGACTTTC | CASSDSGGSGANVLTF | TRBJ2-6 | TRBV6-4 | - | -
TGTGCCAGCCGCCGGGGGACAGAAGAGACCCAGTACTTC | CASRRGTEETQYF | TRBJ2-5 | TRBV5-5 | - | -
TGTGCCAGCAGTCAAGGACAAGTCTCCTACGAGCAGTACTTC | CASSQGQVSYEQYF | TRBJ2-7 | TRBV7-8 | - | -
TGTGCCAGCAGTCCCGGACTAGCTAACGACTACAATGAGCAGTTCTTC | CASSPGLANDYNEQFF | TRBJ2-1 | TRBV7-9 | TRBD2 | medium-sized
TGTGCCACCAGTGCATCGACAGGGGGTTCCTATGGCTACACCTTC | CATSASTGGSYGYTF | TRBJ1-2 | TRBV24-1 | TRBD1 | -
TGTGCCAGCAGTTCCCCCCTAGCCAAAAACATTCAGTACTTC | CASSSPLAKNIQYF | TRBJ2-4 | TRBV5-4 | - | once
TGTGCCAGCAGTTACTCACAGGGGAGAAATTCACCCCTCCACTTT | CASSYSQGRNSPLHF | TRBJ1-6 | TRBV6-5 | TRBD1 | -
TGTGCCAGCAGAGAGGGCCAGCCACCCTACGAGCAGTACTTC | CASREGQPPYEQYF | TRBJ2-7 | TRBV7-9 | - | -
TGTGCCAGCAGTTCCCACCCCGGGACAGGGGGCAAGGGCACTGAAGCTTTCTTT | CASSSHPGTGGKGTEAFF | TRBJ1-1 | TRBV28 | TRBD1 | -
TGTGCCAGCAGCCAAGTGTCAGCGGGAGGGCATGAGCAGTTCTTC | CASSQVSAGGHEQFF | TRBJ2-1 | TRBV4-2 | TRBD2 | -
TGTGCCAGCAGCCACGACAGGGAGGTTATATACGAGCAGTACTTC | CASSHDREVIYEQYF | TRBJ2-7 | TRBV6-2/TRBV6-3 | - | -
TGCGCTTATTTGGGCGGGGGGAGCACCGGGGAGCTGTTTTTT | CAYLGGGSTGELFF | TRBJ2-2 | TRBV5-1 | TRBD2 | -
TGTGCCAGCAGCGTAGACGGGACAGGGATCACTGAAGCTTTCTTT | CASSVDGTGITEAFF | TRBJ1-1 | TRBV9 | TRBD1 | -
TGCGCCAGCAGCCAAGATTGGAGACTCCGGAGGGGCACAGATACGCAGTATTTT | CASSQDWRLRRGTDTQYF | TRBJ2-3 | TRBV4-1 | - | -
TGTGCCAGCAGTTACGGCAGGAACACTGAAGCTTTCTTT | CASSYGRNTEAFF | TRBJ1-1 | TRBV6-5 | - | -
TGTGCCAGCAGCTTTCCAGGCACCAACTACCAAGAGACCCAGTACTTC | CASSFPGTNYQETQYF | TRBJ2-5 | TRBV7-9 | - | -
TGTGCCAGCAGTGTTGAAAGGGGCGGAAAGTTCTTC | CASSVERGGKFF | TRBJ2-1 | TRBV2 | - | -
TGTGCCAGCAGCGTAGGGGGCGGGAGAGGTCGAGAGACCCAGTACTTC | CASSVGGGRGRETQYF | TRBJ2-5 | TRBV9 | TRBD2 | -
TGTGCCAGCAGTCCTTTAGCGGGAGGTCGAGAGACCCAGTACTTC | CASSPLAGGRETQYF | TRBJ2-5 | TRBV6-5 | TRBD2 | -
TGTGCCAGCAGCCCCCGACAGGGGAGGAACACTGAAGCTTTCTTT | CASSPRQGRNTEAFF | TRBJ1-1 | TRBV11-2 | TRBD1 | -